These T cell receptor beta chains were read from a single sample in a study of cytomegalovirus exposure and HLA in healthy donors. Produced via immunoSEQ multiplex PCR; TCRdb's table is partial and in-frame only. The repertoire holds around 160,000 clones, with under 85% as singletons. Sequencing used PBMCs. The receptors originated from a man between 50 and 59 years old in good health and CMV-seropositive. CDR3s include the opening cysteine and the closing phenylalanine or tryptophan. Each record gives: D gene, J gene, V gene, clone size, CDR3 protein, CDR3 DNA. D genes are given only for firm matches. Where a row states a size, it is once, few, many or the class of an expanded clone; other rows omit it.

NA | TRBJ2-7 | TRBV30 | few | CAWSVGKTGKRVF | TGTGCCTGGAGTGTAGGGAAAACAGGCAAACGGGTTTTC
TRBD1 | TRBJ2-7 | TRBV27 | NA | CASSLGTGVAYEQYF | TGTGCCAGCAGTTTAGGGACAGGGGTTGCCTACGAGCAGTACTTC
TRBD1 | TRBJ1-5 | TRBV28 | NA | CASRGDRNNQPQHF | TGTGCCAGCAGAGGGGACAGAAATAATCAGCCCCAGCATTTT
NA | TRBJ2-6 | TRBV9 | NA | CASSVGGGPALGANVLTF | TGTGCCAGCAGCGTGGGGGGAGGACCAGCTCTGGGGGCCAACGTCCTGACTTTC
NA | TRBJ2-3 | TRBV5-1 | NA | CASSLEGGADTQYF | TGCGCCAGCAGCTTGGAAGGGGGTGCAGATACGCAGTATTTT
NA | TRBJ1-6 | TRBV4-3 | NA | CASSQDQTDSYNSPLHF | TGCGCCAGCAGCCAAGATCAGACAGACTCTTATAATTCACCCCTCCACTTT
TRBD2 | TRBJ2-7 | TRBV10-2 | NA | CASSEERGYEQYF | TGCGCCAGCAGTGAAGAGCGGGGCTACGAGCAGTACTTC
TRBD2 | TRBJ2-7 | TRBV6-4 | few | CASSEGMTSGTRVYEQYF | TGTGCCAGCAGTGAAGGAATGACTAGCGGAACCCGGGTCTACGAGCAGTACTTC
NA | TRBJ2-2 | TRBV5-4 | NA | CASSSIQGYTGELFF | TGTGCCAGCAGCTCCATCCAGGGGTACACCGGGGAGCTGTTTTTT
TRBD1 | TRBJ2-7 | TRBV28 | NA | CASSLTPGQGADEQYF | TGTGCCAGCAGTCTCACCCCCGGTCAGGGGGCGGACGAGCAGTACTTC
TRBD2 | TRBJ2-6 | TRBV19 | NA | CASSTFGLAGGSGANVLTF | TGTGCCAGTAGCACGTTTGGGCTAGCGGGGGGGTCTGGGGCCAACGTCCTGACTTTC
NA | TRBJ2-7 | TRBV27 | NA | CASSSSSYEQYF | TGTGCCAGCAGTTCCAGCTCCTACGAGCAGTACTTC
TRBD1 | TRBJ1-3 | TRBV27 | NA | CASSPGTGSGNTIYF | TGTGCCAGCAGTCCCGGGACAGGTTCTGGAAACACCATATATTTT
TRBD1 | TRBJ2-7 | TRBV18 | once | CASSPWDRGYEQYF | TGTGCCAGCTCACCTTGGGACAGGGGCTACGAGCAGTACTTC
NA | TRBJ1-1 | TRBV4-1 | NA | CASSQLMGRTEAFF | TGCGCCAGCAGCCAACTTATGGGGCGGACTGAAGCTTTCTTT
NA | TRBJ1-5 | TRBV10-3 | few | CAISTGGMPQHF | TGTGCCATCAGTACCGGAGGGATGCCCCAGCATTTT
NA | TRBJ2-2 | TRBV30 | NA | CAWSGRRGGVTGELFF | TGTGCCTGGAGTGGAAGGAGGGGGGGCGTCACCGGGGAGCTGTTTTTT
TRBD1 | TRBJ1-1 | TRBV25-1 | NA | CASSAGTGATEAFF | TGTGCCAGCAGCGCCGGGACAGGGGCCACTGAAGCTTTCTTT
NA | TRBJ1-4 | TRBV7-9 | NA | CASSPAEAGELFF | TGTGCCAGCAGTCCCGCCGAGGCGGGGGAACTGTTTTTT
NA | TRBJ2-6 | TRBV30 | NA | CAWSGEGWGGGANVLTF | TGTGCCTGGTCGGGAGAGGGATGGGGAGGTGGGGCCAACGTCCTGACTTTC